The clone carrying this T cell receptor (beta chain) was seen a handful of times. This entry is derived from a study of blood T cell repertoires in COVID-19. Germline lookup yields CDR1 LGHDT and CDR2 YNNKEL (reference sequence). V was trimmed by 4 bases and J by 6 bases, leaving 10 bases between them. There are 12 residues in the CDR3. Repertoires were generated with immunoSEQ multiplex PCR, while TCRdb's copy carries only in-frame clones and drops some. This repertoire shows about 400,000 clones, approximately 89% found once; its top ten account for 1.7%. The sequence was obtained from a woman between 25 and 40 years old who had recovered from COVID-19. The sample taken for sequencing was PBMCs or T cells enriched from blood (not recorded which). The rearrangement uses TRBV3-1 (or the pseudogene TRBV3-2) and TRBJ2-7; D is perhaps TRBD2 (5 bases). The DNA for the CDR3 is TGTGCCAGCAGCCTGAGGGCCTTCGAGCAGTACTTC. Protein: CASSLRAFEQYF.